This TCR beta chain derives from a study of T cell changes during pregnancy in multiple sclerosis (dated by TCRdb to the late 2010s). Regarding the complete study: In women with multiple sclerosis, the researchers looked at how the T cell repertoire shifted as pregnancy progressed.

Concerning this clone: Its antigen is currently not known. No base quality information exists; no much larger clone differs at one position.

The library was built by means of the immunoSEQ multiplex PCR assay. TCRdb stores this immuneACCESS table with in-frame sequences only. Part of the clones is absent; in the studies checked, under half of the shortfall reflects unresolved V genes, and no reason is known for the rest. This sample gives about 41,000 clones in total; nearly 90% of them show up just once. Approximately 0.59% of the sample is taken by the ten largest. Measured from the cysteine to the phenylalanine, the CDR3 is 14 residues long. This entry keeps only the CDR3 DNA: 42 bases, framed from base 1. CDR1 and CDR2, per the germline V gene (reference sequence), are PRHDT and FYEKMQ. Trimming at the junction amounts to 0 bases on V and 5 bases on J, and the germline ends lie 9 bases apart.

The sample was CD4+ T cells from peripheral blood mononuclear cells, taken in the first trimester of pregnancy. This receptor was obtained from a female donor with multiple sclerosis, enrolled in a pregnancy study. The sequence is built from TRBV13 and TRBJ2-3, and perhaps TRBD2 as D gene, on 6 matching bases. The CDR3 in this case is CASSLGRRGDTQYF. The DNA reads TGTGCCAGCAGCTTAGGACGGAGGGGAGATACGCAGTATTTT.